The 14 T cell receptor beta chains in this list originate from one sample, sequenced in a study of memory CD8 T cells in hepatitis C reinfection (dated by TCRdb to the late 2010s). What this sample's time point label stands for: pre-reinfection, 55 to 20 weeks before reinfection detection. TCR sequencing was performed on the sorted cells directly ex vivo, without any in vitro expansion beforehand. Library method: the immunoSEQ multiplex PCR assay. The clones in this table, taken by TCRdb from immuneACCESS, are in-frame only. Not every clone is retained; where verified, under half of the shortfall comes from an unresolved V gene, and the cause of the rest is unknown. In all, the sample holds 6,400 or so clones, and over 75% of those were seen once. The top ten constitute about 20% of the sample. Sequencing input: naive CD8+ T cells sorted from blood. The cell subset or site label corresponds to: total naive CD8+CD45RO- T cells. The receptors originated from a man aged 45-65 years with hepatitis C virus infection.

The table lists this clone with a count of one. This chain uses TRBV28 with TRBJ2-1, with TRBD1 matching over 10 bases. This CDR3 is built from 16 residues. CDR1 is MDHEN and CDR2 is SYDVKM in the germline V gene. Trimming cost V 5 bases and J 4 bases; bases outside gene matches: 8. The CDR3 DNA sequence: TGTGCCAGCAGTCCCACGGGACAGGGGACATACAATGAGCAGTTCTTC. This codes for CASSPTGQGTYNEQFF.

The chain has TRBV7-9 and TRBJ2-7; possible D gene TRBD1, 5 bases. Germline values: CDR1 SEHNR, CDR2 FQNEAQ (reference sequence). V dropped 5 bases and J dropped 5 bases, with 19 bases sitting between them. The length of the CDR3 is 15 residues. Written as DNA, the CDR3 is TGTGCCAGCAGCCTCGCTAAGGCCAGGGCCGACGAGCAGTACTTC. As protein: CASSLAKARADEQYF.

This chain joins TRBV7-2 and TRBJ2-5, with a weak D call TRBD1 (5 bases). V shed 4 bases and J shed 0 bases, with 15 bases lying between them. The CDR3 extends over 16 amino acids. Per the germline V gene, CDR1 is SGHTA and CDR2 is FQGNSA. The DNA of the CDR3 is TGTGCCAGCAGCTCCCCCCACAGGACGTACCAAGAGACCCAGTACTTC. Amino acids: CASSSPHRTYQETQYF.

J is TRBJ2-2 and V is TRBV13; 7 nucleotides match TRBD2. Germline CDR1 reads PRHDT; CDR2 reads FYEKMQ (reference sequence). This CDR3 spans 17 amino acids. The V and J ends lost 5 bases and 2 bases, in that order; junction bases with no gene match: 11. CDR3 sequence reads: CASSPGLGRGNTGELFF. CDR3 nucleotide sequence: TGTGCCAGCAGCCCCGGACTAGGACGGGGCAACACCGGGGAGCTGTTTTTT.

The chain links TRBV4-1 to TRBJ2-1, with a weak D call TRBD2 (5 bases). The CDR3 is 14 residues long. Germline assignment: CDR1 MGHRA and CDR2 YSYEKL. Trimming stripped 0 bases from V and 9 bases from J, with 12 bases between. The CDR3 loop is CASSQDLRELEQFF. The CDR3 DNA is TGCGCCAGCAGCCAAGATCTGAGGGAGCTTGAGCAGTTCTTC.

This clone was recorded a few times. The CDR3 sequence is CASSQEYGLAGSSYEQYF. CDR3 nucleotides: TGCGCCAGCAGCCAAGAATATGGACTAGCGGGCTCTTCCTACGAGCAGTACTTC. The J gene is TRBJ2-7, the V gene TRBV4-3, with 11 nucleotides matching TRBD2. V was clipped by 0 bases and J by 1 base; unmatched bases: 8. CDR1 and CDR2 from the germline V gene are LGHNA and YSLEER. This CDR3 contains 18 residues.

The chain combines TRBV18 with TRBJ1-1; D uncertain. This CDR3 contains 13 residues. The germline gives CDR1 KGHSH, CDR2 LQKENI. Trimming removed 1 base from V and 3 bases from J, with 6 bases in between. This chain's CDR3 is CASSPLSDTEAFF. Written as DNA, the CDR3 is TGTGCCAGCTCACCACTGTCGGACACTGAAGCTTTCTTT.

This clone was counted once. This chain links TRBV4-1 with TRBJ2-5; D remains ambiguous. The J call may be faulty, since TRBJ2-7 better matches the DNA end. From germline, CDR1 is MGHRA and CDR2 YSYEKL. The CDR3 covers 14 residues. CDR3 nucleotides: TGCGCCAGCAGCCAAGGTATGGGTAACTACGAGCAGTACTTC. It specifies CASSQGMGNYEQYF.

The gene calls are TRBV6-1 and TRBJ2-5, with 7 bases that match TRBD2. V shed 2 bases and J 7 bases; nucleotides not matched to a gene: 10. Germline CDR1 and CDR2: MNHNS and SASEGT. The CDR3 is 15 amino acids. In DNA form, the CDR3 reads TGTGCCAGCAGTGAACCCAGGACGGGGGGAGGGACCCAGTACTTC. This gives the protein CASSEPRTGGGTQYF.

This clone has a single count. The rearrangement links TRBV7-9 to TRBJ1-4; D is ambiguous. CDR3 size: 12 residues. From germline, CDR1 is SEHNR and CDR2 FQNEAQ (reference sequence). V lost 2 bases to trimming and J lost 4 bases, with 2 bases between them. The CDR3 region is CASSLYNEKLFF. The CDR3 coding sequence is TGTGCCAGCAGCTTATATAATGAAAAACTGTTTTTT.

The chain combines TRBV13 with TRBJ1-4; 9 bases align to TRBD1. Per the germline V gene, CDR1 is PRHDT and CDR2 is FYEKMQ (reference sequence). Trimming removed 2 bases from V and 8 bases from J; junction bases left unmatched: 3. This CDR3 region has 14 residues. CDR3 loop: CASSLLGQGEKLFF. The CDR3 region has the DNA TGTGCCAGCAGCTTATTGGGACAGGGAGAAAAACTGTTTTTT.

The CDR3 nucleotides are TGTGCCAGCAGCCTAGGGACCGGGACAGCGAATGAAAAACTGTTTTTT. The encoded protein is CASSLGTGTANEKLFF. The chain uses TRBV7-9 and TRBJ1-4, with TRBD1 identical over 7 bases. Germline-derived CDR1 and CDR2 are SEHNR and FQNEAQ (reference sequence). This CDR3 spans 16 amino acids. V lost 5 bases, J lost 5 bases, and 11 bases stayed unmatched.

The genes are TRBV21-1 and TRBJ1-1; TRBD1, the D gene given by the table, was not confirmed from the DNA. TRBV21-1 is designated a pseudogene. There are 15 residues in the CDR3. This chain's CDR3 is CASSKAGHLNTEAFF. CDR3 DNA sequence: TGTGCCAGCAGCAAAGCTGGGCACTTGAACACTGAAGCTTTCTTT.

V and J are TRBV27 and TRBJ2-1, with TRBD2 matching 8 bases. The CDR3 contains 15 residues. Germline CDR1 reads MNHEY; CDR2 reads SMNVEV (reference sequence). Trimming took 3 bases from V and 5 from J; bases not matched to a gene: 6. The CDR3 sequence: CASSFYSGENNEQFF. The DNA of the CDR3 is TGTGCCAGCAGTTTCTATAGCGGGGAGAACAATGAGCAGTTCTTC.